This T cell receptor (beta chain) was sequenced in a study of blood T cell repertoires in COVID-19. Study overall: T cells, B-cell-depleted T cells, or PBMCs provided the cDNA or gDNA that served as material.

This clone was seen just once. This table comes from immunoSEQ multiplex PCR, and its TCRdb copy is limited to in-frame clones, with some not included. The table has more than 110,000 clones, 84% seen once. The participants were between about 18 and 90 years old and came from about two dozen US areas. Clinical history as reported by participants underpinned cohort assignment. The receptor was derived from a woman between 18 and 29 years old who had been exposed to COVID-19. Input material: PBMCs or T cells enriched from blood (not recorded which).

CDR3 residues: CASSVLDSLNTEAFF. In DNA, the CDR3 is TGTGCCAGCAGCGTACTAGACAGCCTGAACACTGAAGCTTTCTTT. The chain employs TRBV9 and TRBJ1-1, with D possibly matching TRBD1 (5 bases). The CDR3 has 15 amino acids. V was cut by 1 base and J by 0 bases, with 10 bases left in between. In germline, CDR1 is SGDLS, CDR2 YYNGEE.